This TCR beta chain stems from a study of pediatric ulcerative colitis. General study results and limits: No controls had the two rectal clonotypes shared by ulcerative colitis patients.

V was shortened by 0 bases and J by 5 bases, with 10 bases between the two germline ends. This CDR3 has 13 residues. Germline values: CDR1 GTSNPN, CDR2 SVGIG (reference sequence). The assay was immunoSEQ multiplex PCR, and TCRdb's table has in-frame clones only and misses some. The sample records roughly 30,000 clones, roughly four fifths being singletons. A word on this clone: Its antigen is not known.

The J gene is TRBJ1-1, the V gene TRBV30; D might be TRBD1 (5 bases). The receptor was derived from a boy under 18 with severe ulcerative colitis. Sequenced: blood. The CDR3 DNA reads TGTGCCTGGAGTGTAGGGGCAGGGACTGAAGCTTTCTTT. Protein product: CAWSVGAGTEAFF.